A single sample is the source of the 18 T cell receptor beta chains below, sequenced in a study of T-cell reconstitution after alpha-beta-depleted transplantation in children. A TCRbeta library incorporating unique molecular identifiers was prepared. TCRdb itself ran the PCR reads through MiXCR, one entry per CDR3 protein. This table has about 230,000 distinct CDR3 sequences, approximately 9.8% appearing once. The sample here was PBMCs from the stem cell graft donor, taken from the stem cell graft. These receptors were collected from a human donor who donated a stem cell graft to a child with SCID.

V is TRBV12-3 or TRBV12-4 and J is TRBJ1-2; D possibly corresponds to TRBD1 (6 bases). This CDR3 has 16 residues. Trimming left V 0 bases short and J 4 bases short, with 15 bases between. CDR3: CASSLANYRVGYGYTF. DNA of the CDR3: TGTGCCAGCAGTTTAGCGAATTACAGGGTGGGCTATGGCTACACCTTC.

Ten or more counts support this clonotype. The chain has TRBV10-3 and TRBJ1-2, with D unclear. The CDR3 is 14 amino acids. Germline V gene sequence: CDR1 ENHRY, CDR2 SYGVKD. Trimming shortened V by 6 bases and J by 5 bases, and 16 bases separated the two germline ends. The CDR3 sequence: CAISQAVDFYGYTF. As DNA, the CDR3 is TGTGCCATCAGCCAAGCGGTGGATTTTTATGGCTACACCTTC.

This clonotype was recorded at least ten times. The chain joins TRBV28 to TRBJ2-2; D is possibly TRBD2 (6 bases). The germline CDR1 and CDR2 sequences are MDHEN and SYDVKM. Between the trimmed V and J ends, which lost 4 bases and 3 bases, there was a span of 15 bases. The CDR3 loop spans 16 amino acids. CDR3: CASSSTPGVDTGELFF. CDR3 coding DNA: TGTGCCAGCAGTTCTACCCCGGGGGTGGACACCGGGGAGCTGTTTTTT.

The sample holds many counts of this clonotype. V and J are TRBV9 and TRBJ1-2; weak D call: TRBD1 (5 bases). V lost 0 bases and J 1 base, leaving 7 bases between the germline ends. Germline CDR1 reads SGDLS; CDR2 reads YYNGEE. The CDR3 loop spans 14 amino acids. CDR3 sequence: CASSVAGLNYGYTF. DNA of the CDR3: TGTGCCAGCAGCGTAGCAGGGCTTAACTATGGCTACACCTTC.

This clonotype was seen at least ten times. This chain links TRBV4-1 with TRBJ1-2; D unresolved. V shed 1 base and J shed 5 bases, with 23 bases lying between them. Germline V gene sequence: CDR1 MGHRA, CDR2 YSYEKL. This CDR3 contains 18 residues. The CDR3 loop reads CASSQASPRGSKQYGYTF. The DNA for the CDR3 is TGCGCCAGCAGCCAAGCTAGCCCTCGGGGATCAAAGCAATATGGCTACACCTTC.

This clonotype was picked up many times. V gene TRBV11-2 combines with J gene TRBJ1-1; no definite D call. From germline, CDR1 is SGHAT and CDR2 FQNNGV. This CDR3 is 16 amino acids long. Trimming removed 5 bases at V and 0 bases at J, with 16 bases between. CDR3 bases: TGTGCCAGCAGCCGTCACGCGCCCTACTTGAACACTGAAGCTTTCTTT. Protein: CASSRHAPYLNTEAFF.

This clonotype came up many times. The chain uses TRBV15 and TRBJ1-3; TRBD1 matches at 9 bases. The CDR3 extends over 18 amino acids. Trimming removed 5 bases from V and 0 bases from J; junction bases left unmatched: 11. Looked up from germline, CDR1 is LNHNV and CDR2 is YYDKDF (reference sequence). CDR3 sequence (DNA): TGTGCCACCAGCCCCCGTGGGACAGGGTATCCCTCTGGAAACACCATATATTTT. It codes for CATSPRGTGYPSGNTIYF.

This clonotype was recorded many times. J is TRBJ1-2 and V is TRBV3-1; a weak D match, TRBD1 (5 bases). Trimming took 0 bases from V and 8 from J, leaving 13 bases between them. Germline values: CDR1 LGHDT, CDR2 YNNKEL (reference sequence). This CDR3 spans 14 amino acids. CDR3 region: CASSQDVAGRGYTF. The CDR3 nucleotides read TGTGCCAGCAGCCAAGATGTGGCAGGGAGAGGCTACACCTTC.

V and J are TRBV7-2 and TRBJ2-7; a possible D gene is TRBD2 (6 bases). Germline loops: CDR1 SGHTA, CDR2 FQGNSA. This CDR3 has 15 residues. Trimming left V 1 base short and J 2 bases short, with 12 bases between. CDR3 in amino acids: CASSLGGDSPYEQYF. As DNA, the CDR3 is TGTGCCAGCAGCTTAGGGGGGGATTCCCCCTACGAGCAGTACTTC.

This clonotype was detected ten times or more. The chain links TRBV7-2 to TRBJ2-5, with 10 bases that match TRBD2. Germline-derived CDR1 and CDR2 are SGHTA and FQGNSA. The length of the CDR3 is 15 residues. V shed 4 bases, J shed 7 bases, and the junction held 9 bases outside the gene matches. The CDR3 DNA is TGTGCCAGCAGCTCGACTAGCGGGTTCTTGCGGACCCAGTACTTC. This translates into CASSSTSGFLRTQYF.

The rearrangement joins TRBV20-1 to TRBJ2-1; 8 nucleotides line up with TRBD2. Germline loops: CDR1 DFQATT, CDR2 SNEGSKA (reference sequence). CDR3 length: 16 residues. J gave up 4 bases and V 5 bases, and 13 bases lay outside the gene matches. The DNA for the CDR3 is TGCAGTGCTGAAAGCCAACGGGGGGGGTTTTACAATGAGCAGTTCTTC. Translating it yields CSAESQRGGFYNEQFF.

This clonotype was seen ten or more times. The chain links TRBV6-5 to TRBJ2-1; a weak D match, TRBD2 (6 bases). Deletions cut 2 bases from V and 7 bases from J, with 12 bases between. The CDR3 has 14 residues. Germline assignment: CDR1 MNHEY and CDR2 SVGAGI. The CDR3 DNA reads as TGTGCCAGCAGTTACGGTGCGGGGAGGAATGAGCAGTTCTTC. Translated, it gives CASSYGAGRNEQFF.

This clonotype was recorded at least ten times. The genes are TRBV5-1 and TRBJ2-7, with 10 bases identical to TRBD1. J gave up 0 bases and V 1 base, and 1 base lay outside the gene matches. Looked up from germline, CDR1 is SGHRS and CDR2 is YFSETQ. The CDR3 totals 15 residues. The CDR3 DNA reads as TGCGCCAGCAGCTTGAGGACAGGGGGCTCCTACGAGCAGTACTTC. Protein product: CASSLRTGGSYEQYF. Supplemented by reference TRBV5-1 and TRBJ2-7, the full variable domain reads KAGVTQTPRYLIKTRGQQVTLSCSPISGHRSVSWYQQTPGQGLQFLFEYFSETQRNKGNFPGRFSGRQFSNSRSEMNVSTLELGDSALYLCASSLRTGGSYEQYFGPGTRLTVT.

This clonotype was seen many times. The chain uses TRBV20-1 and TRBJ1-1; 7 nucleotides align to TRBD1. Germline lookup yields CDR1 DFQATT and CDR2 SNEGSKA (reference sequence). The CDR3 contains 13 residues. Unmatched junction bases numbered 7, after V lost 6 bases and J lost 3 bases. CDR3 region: CSAQGQQYTEAFF. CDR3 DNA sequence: TGCAGTGCCCAGGGACAGCAATACACTGAAGCTTTCTTT.

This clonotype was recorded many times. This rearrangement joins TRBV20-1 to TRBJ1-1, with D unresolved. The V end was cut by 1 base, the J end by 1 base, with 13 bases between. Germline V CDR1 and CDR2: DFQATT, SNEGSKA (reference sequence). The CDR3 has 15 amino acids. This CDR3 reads CSARGAMVPNTEAFF. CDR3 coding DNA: TGCAGTGCTAGAGGAGCTATGGTCCCGAACACTGAAGCTTTCTTT.

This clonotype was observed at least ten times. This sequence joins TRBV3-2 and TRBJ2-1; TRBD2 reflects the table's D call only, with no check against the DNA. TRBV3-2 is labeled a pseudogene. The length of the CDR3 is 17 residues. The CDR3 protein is CASSQGWDLSSYNEQFF. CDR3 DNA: TGTGCCAGCAGCCAAGGGTGGGACTTAAGCTCCTACAATGAGCAGTTCTTC.

CDR3 DNA: TGTGCCAGCAGCCCTCTGGGCGGGGGCGGTGAAAAACTGTTTTTT. This gives the protein CASSPLGGGGEKLFF. The rearrangement joins TRBV3-1 to TRBJ1-4, with a weak D call TRBD1 (6 bases). Germline lookup yields CDR1 LGHDT and CDR2 YNNKEL (reference sequence). CDR3 length equals 15 residues. Trimming removed 4 bases from V and 7 bases from J, with 16 bases in between.

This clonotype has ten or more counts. The CDR3, as DNA: TGTGCCAGCAGCTTCGACAGAATCAACTACGAGCAGTACTTC. This encodes CASSFDRINYEQYF. This chain joins TRBV7-2 and TRBJ2-7, with D perhaps TRBD1 (5 bases). The CDR3 loop spans 14 amino acids. CDR1 and CDR2 (germline): SGHTA, FQGNSA. V lost 3 bases to trimming and J lost 3 bases, with 12 bases between them.